This T cell receptor beta chain was captured in a study of T cells in women clearing cervical HPV infection. The overall study: Controls gave blood once infection was undetectable; cases at lesion identification. Study-wide results and limits: Associations may precede or follow infection; HPV-specific or memory T cells were not isolated. CIN3+ cases had significantly higher TCR richness than controls; evenness did not differ.

Average input was roughly 1,100 ng genomic DNA for immunoSEQ TCR beta CDR3 amplification. The method was immunoSEQ multiplex PCR; TCRdb's version includes in-frame clones alone and lacks a portion of them. The data show tens of thousands of clones, and the top ten clones hold 5% to 7.5%. As concerns this clone: Its antigen remains unknown.

This receptor was identified in a woman between 18 and 70 years old with a cervical HPV16 infection that either progressed to CIN3+ or cleared (not recorded which). Sequencing was performed on blood buffy coat.

This CDR3 is CASSLGQGGGQETQYF. The DNA read from the CDR3 is TGTGCCAGCAGTCTAGGACAGGGAGGGGGTCAAGAGACC. The J gene is TRBJ2-5, the V gene TRBV28, with D perhaps matching TRBD1 (8 bases). The read ends 3 residues shy of where the CDR3 ends; the end is completed using the germline J gene. V gave up 5 bases and J gave up 2 bases, with 18 bases separating them. Germline values: CDR1 MDHEN, CDR2 SYDVKM. The CDR3 runs to 16 residues.